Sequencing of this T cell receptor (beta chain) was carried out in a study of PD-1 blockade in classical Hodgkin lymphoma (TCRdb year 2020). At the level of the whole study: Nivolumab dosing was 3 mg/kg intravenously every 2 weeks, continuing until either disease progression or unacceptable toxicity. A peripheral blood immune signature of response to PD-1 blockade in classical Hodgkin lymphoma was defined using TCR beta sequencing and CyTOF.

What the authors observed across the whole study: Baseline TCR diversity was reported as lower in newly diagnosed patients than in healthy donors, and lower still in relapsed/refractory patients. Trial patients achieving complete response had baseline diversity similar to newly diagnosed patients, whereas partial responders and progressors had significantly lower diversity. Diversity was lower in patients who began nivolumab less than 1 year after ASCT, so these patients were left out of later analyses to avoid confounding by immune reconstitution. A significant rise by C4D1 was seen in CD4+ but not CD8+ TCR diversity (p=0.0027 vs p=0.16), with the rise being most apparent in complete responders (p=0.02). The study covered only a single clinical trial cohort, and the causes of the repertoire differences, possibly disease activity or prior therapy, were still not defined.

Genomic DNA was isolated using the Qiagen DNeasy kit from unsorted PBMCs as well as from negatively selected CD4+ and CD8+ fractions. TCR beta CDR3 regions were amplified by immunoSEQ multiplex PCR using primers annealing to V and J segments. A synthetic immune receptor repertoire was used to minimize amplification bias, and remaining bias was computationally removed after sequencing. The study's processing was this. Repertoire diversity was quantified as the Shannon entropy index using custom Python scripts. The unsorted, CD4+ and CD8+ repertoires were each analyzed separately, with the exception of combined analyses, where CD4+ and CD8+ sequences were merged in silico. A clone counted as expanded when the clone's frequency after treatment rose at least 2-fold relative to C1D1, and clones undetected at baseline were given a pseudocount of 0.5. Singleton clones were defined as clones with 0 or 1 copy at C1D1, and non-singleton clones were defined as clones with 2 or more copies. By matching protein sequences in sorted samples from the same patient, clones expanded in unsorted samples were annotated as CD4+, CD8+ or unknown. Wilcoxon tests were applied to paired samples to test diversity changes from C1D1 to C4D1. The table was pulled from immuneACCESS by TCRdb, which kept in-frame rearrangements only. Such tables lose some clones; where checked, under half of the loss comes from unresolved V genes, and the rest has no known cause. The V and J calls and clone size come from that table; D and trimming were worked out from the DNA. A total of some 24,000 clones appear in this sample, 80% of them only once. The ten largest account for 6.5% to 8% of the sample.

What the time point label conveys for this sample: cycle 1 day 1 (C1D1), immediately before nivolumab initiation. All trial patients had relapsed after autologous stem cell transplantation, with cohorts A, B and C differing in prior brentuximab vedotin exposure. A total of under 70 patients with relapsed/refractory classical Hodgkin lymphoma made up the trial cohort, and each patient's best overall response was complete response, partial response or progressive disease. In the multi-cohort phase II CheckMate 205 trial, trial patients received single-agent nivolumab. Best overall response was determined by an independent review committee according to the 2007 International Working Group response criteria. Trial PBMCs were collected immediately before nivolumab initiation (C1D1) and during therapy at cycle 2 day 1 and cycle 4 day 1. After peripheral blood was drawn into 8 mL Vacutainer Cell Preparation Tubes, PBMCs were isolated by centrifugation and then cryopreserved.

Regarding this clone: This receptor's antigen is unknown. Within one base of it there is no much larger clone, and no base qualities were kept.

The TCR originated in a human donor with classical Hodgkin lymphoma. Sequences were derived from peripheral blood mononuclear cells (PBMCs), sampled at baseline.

The DNA is as follows: TGTGCCAGTAGTATGGACAGGATGGGGACTGAAGCTTTCTTT. It codes for CASSMDRMGTEAFF. The chain was built from TRBV19 and TRBJ1-1; the central 7 bases match TRBD1. CDR1 and CDR2 (LNHDA, SQIVND) derive from the germline V gene (reference sequence). Inclusive of the bounding cysteine and phenylalanine, the CDR3 is 14 residues long. Solely the CDR3 DNA is kept, with 42 bases framed from the first base. Ends trimmed: V by 3 bases, J by 5 bases; bases unmatched to a gene: 6.